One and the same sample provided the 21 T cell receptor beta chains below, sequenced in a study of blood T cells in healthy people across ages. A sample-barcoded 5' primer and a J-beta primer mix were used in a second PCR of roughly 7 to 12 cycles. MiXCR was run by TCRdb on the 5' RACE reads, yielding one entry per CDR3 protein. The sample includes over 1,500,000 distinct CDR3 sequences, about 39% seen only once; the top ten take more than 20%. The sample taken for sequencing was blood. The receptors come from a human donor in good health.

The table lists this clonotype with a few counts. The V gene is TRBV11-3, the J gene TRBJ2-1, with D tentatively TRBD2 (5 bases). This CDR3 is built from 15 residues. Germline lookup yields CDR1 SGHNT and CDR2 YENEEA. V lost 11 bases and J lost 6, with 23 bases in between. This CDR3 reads CACGPRGLVTNEQFF. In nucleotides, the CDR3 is TGTGCCTGCGGCCCCCGGGGTCTAGTTACCAATGAGCAGTTCTTC. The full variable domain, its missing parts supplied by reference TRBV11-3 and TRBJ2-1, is EAGVVQSPRYKIIEKKQPVAFWCNPISGHNTLYWYLQNLGQGPELLIRYENEEAVDDSQLPKDRFSAERLKGVDSTLKIQPAELGDSAVYLCACGPRGLVTNEQFFGPGTRLTVL.

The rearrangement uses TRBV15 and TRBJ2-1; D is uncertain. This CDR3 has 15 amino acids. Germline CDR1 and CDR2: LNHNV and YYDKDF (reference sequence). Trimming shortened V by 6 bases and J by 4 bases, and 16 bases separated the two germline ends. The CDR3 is CATSLGLHYYNEQFF. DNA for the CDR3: TGTGCCACCAGTCTAGGGCTACACTATTACAATGAGCAGTTCTTC.

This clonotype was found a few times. The CDR3 DNA sequence: TGTACCAGCAGCTTCGTGGTCCTAGCGGGGGGGCATGAGCAGTTCTTC. Protein sequence: CTSSFVVLAGGHEQFF. V usage is TRBV7-2 and J usage is TRBJ2-1; 12 bases are a match to TRBD2. The CDR3 is 16 amino acids. Germline trimming cut 3 bases from V and 8 bases from J; bases unmatched to any gene: 8. Germline values: CDR1 SGHTA, CDR2 FQGNSA.

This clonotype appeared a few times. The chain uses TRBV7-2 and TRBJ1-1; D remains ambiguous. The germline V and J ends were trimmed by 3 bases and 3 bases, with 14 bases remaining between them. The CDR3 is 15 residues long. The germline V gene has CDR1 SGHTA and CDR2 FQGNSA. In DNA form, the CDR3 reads TGTGCCAGCAGCTTGTCTTACAGACTATACACTGAAGCTTTCTTT. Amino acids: CASSLSYRLYTEAFF.

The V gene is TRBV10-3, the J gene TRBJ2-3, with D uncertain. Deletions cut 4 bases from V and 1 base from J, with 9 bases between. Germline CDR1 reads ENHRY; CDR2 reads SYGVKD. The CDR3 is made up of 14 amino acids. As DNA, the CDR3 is TGTGCCATCAGTGTCGATGGAGGCACAGATACGCAGTATTTT. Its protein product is CAISVDGGTDTQYF.

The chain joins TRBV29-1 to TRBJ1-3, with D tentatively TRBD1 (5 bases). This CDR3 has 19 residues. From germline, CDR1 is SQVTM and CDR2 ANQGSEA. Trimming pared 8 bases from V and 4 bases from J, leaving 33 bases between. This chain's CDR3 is CSPRPRTFSSGLYGNTIYF. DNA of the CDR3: TGCAGCCCCAGACCGAGGACATTCTCCAGCGGGTTGTACGGAAACACCATATATTTT.

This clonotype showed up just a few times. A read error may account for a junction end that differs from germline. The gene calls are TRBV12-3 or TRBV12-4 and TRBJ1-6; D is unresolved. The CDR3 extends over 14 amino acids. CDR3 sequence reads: CASTLGPGNSPRHF. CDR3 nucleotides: TGTGCCAGCACTCTCGGGCCTGGGAATTCACCCCGCCACTTT.

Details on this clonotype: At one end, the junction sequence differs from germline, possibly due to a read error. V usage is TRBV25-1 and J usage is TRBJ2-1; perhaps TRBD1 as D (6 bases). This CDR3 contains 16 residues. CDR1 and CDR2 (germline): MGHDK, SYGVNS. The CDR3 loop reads CACSEYRVVIADEQFF. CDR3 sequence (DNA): TGTGCCTGCAGTGAATACAGGGTAGTTATCGCGGATGAGCAGTTCTTC.

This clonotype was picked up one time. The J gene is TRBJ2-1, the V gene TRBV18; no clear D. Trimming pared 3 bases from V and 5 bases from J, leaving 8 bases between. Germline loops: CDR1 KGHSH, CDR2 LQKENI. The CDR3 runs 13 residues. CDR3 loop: CASSPQLNNEQFF. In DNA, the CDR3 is TGTGCCAGCTCACCCCAACTAAACAATGAGCAGTTCTTC.

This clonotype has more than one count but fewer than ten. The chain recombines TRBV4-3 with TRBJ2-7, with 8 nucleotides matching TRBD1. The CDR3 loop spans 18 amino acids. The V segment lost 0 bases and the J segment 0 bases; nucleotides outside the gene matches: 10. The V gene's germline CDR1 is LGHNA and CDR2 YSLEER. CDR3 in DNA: TGCGCCAGCAGCCAAGACCGGACAGGGAGTGAGGCCTCCTACGAGCAGTACTTC. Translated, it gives CASSQDRTGSEASYEQYF.

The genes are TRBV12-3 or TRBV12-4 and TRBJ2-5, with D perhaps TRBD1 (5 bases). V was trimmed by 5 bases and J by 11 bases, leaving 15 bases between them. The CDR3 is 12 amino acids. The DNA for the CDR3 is TGTGCCAGCAGTCCCCAAGGGGTCTTGCAGTACTTC. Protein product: CASSPQGVLQYF.

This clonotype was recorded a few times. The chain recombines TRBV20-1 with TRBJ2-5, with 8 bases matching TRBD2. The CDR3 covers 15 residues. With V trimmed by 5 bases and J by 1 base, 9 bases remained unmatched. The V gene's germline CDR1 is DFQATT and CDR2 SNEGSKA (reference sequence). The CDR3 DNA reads TGCAGTGCTGGGACCGCACTAGCGGCCCAAGAGACCCAGTACTTC. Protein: CSAGTALAAQETQYF.

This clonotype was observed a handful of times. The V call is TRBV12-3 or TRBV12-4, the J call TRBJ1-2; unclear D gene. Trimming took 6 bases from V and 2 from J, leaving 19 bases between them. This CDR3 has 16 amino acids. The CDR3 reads CASSSNTEHLNYGYTF. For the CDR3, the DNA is TGTGCCAGCAGCTCCAATACCGAACACCTCAACTATGGCTACACCTTC.

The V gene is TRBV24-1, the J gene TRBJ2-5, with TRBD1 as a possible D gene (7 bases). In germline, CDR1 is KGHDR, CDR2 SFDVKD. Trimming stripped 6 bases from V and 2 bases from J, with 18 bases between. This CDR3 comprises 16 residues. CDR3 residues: CATSNPAGGGQETQYF. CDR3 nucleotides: TGTGCCACCAGTAACCCCGCAGGGGGAGGACAAGAGACCCAGTACTTC.

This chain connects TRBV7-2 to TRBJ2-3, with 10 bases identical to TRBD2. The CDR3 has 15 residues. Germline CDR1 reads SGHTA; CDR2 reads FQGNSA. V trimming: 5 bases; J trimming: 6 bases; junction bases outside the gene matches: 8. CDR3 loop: CASSPSGGAMDTQYF. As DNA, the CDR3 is TGTGCCAGCAGCCCCAGCGGGGGGGCGATGGATACGCAGTATTTT.

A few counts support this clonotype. The chain's CDR3 is CAISESGLNEQFF. CDR3 in DNA: TGTGCCATCAGTGAGTCGGGTCTTAATGAGCAGTTCTTC. J is TRBJ2-1 and V is TRBV10-3; D is unclear. This CDR3 contains 13 residues. Germline V gene lookup returns CDR1 ENHRY and CDR2 SYGVKD. Trimming removed 0 bases from V and 7 bases from J, with 7 bases in between.

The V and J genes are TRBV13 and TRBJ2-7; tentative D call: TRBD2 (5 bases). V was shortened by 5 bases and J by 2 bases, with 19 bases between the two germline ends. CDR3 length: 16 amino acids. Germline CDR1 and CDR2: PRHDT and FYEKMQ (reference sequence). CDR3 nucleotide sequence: TGTGCCAGCAGCCCCCGGGAAGGCCAGGATGCCTACGAGCAGTACTTC. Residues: CASSPREGQDAYEQYF.

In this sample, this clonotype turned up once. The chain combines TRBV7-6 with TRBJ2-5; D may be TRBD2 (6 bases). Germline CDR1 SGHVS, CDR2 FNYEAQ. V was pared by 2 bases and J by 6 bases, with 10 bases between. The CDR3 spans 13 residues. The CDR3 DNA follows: TGTGCCAGCAGCTTAACTAGCATAAAGACCCAGTACTTC. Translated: CASSLTSIKTQYF.

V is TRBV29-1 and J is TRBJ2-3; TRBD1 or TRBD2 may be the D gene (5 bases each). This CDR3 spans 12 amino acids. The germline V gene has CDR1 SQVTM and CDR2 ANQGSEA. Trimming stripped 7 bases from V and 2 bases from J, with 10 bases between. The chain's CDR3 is CSAGAFTDTQYF. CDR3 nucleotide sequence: TGCAGCGCCGGGGCCTTCACAGATACGCAGTATTTT.

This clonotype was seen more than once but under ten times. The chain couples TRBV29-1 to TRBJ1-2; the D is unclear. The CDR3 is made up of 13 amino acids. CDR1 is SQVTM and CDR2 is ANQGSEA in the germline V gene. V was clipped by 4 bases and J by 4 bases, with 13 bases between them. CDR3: CSVGAEESYGYTF. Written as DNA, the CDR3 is TGCAGCGTTGGGGCAGAGGAGTCCTATGGCTACACCTTC.

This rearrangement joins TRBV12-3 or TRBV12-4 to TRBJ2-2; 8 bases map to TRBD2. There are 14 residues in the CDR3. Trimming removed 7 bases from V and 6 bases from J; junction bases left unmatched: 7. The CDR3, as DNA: TGTGCCAGCAACCCTAGCGGGCATCCCGGGGAGCTGTTTTTT. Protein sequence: CASNPSGHPGELFF.